Detailed here is one T cell receptor beta chain. The CDR3 has 15 residues. Germline assignment: CDR1 LNHDA and CDR2 SQIVND (reference sequence). V lost 4 bases to trimming and J lost 1 base, with 14 bases between them. The data were obtained in a study of cytomegalovirus exposure and HLA in healthy donors. PCR employed 60 Vbeta and 13 Jbeta primers. TCRdb's table, derived via immunoSEQ multiplex PCR, lists solely in-frame clones and lacks some. The sample yields fewer than 200,000 clones, around four fifths seen once. This chain uses TRBV19 with TRBJ2-7; perhaps TRBD1 as D (6 bases). The clonotype comes from a man between 35 and 55 years old in good health and CMV-seropositive. The sequencing input was PBMCs. The chain's CDR3 is CASSTDSQKSYEQYF. CDR3 in DNA: TGTGCCAGTAGTACGGACAGCCAGAAATCCTACGAGCAGTACTTC.